These T cell receptor beta chains were read from a single sample in a study of beta chain features in type 1 diabetes. Clones were read by immunoSEQ multiplex PCR, and TCRdb kept only the in-frame ones, dropping some. Of approximately 250,000 clones listed, about 11% are singletons. Source material: naive CD4+ T cells from blood. The receptors were sampled from a man under 40 with type 1 diabetes. The CDR3 runs from the conserved cysteine through the conserved F or W. The D gene is left open where the match is weak. Expanded clones get a size class; other rows say once, few or many, or leave the size out.

d_gene: NA; abundance: few; j_gene: TRBJ2-7; v_gene: TRBV20-1; CDR3aa: CSVALGGRQYF; CDR3nt: TGCAGTGTTGCCCTCGGAGGAAGGCAGTACTTC
d_gene: TRBD1; abundance: NA; j_gene: TRBJ2-7; v_gene: TRBV7-2; CDR3aa: CASSFGQGYEQYF; CDR3nt: TGTGCCAGCAGCTTCGGACAGGGATACGAGCAGTACTTC
d_gene: NA; abundance: few; j_gene: TRBJ2-3; v_gene: TRBV23-1; CDR3aa: CAMQSSPSWGVTADTQYF; CDR3nt: TGCGCCATGCAGTCCTCCCCCTCCTGGGGGGTAACGGCAGATACGCAGTATTTT
d_gene: TRBD1; abundance: few; j_gene: TRBJ2-2; v_gene: TRBV5-1; CDR3aa: CASRSTGDTGELFF; CDR3nt: TGCGCCAGCAGATCGACAGGGGACACCGGGGAGCTGTTTTTT
d_gene: TRBD1; abundance: NA; j_gene: TRBJ1-5; v_gene: TRBV19; CDR3aa: CASTFGQGNQPQHF; CDR3nt: TGTGCCAGTACTTTCGGACAGGGGAATCAGCCCCAGCATTTT
d_gene: TRBD2; abundance: NA; j_gene: TRBJ2-3; v_gene: TRBV14; CDR3aa: CASSLLLAGLDTQYF; CDR3nt: TGTGCCAGCAGCCTATTGCTAGCGGGGTTAGATACGCAGTATTTT
d_gene: TRBD2; abundance: few; j_gene: TRBJ2-7; v_gene: TRBV15; CDR3aa: CATSRSTSGYYEQYF; CDR3nt: TGTGCCACCAGCAGATCGACTAGCGGCTACTACGAGCAGTACTTC
d_gene: NA; abundance: NA; j_gene: TRBJ1-2; v_gene: TRBV2; CDR3aa: CASNQGSTFYGYTF; CDR3nt: TGTGCCAGCAACCAGGGTAGTACCTTCTATGGCTACACCTTC
d_gene: TRBD1; abundance: NA; j_gene: TRBJ1-5; v_gene: TRBV25-1; CDR3aa: CASRTGTGKQPQHF; CDR3nt: TGTGCCAGTAGAACCGGGACAGGGAAACAGCCCCAGCATTTT
d_gene: NA; abundance: NA; j_gene: TRBJ2-7; v_gene: TRBV9; CDR3aa: CASSARPSGNEQYF; CDR3nt: TGTGCCAGCAGCGCTCGACCGTCAGGGAACGAGCAGTACTTC
d_gene: NA; abundance: few; j_gene: TRBJ1-2; v_gene: TRBV5-1; CDR3aa: CASSVDSYGYTF; CDR3nt: TGCGCCAGCAGCGTGGACAGCTATGGCTACACCTTC
d_gene: NA; abundance: NA; j_gene: TRBJ2-5; v_gene: TRBV9; CDR3aa: CASSVAGGGGETQYF; CDR3nt: TGTGCCAGCAGCGTAGCAGGGGGAGGTGGAGAGACCCAGTACTTC
d_gene: NA; abundance: NA; j_gene: TRBJ2-3; v_gene: TRBV7-3; CDR3aa: CASSPRDTATDTQYF; CDR3nt: TGTGCCAGCAGCCCAAGAGATACCGCCACAGATACGCAGTATTTT
d_gene: NA; abundance: few; j_gene: TRBJ1-2; v_gene: TRBV6-4; CDR3aa: CASRDNPARGSGYTF; CDR3nt: TGTGCCAGCAGAGATAACCCTGCCCGGGGATCTGGCTACACCTTC
d_gene: NA; abundance: NA; j_gene: TRBJ2-7; v_gene: TRBV11-3; CDR3aa: CASSKGAGNYEQYF; CDR3nt: TGTGCCAGCAGCAAAGGCGCGGGAAACTACGAGCAGTACTTC
d_gene: TRBD1; abundance: few; j_gene: TRBJ2-1; v_gene: TRBV18; CDR3aa: CASSPGTDNEQFF; CDR3nt: TGTGCCAGCTCACCCGGGACAGACAATGAGCAGTTCTTC
d_gene: TRBD1; abundance: NA; j_gene: TRBJ1-2; v_gene: TRBV29-1; CDR3aa: CSAKTGIGYGYTF; CDR3nt: TGCAGCGCCAAGACAGGGATCGGCTATGGCTACACCTTC
d_gene: NA; abundance: few; j_gene: TRBJ2-6; v_gene: TRBV29-1; CDR3aa: CSAATGANVLTF; CDR3nt: TGCAGCGCCGCTACTGGGGCCAACGTCCTGACTTTC
d_gene: TRBD2; abundance: few; j_gene: TRBJ2-1; v_gene: TRBV18; CDR3aa: CASSSGGVDEQFF; CDR3nt: TGTGCCAGCTCGTCCGGGGGGGTCGATGAGCAGTTCTTC
d_gene: TRBD2; abundance: NA; j_gene: TRBJ2-2; v_gene: TRBV25-1; CDR3aa: CASSDLPGLATYTGELFF; CDR3nt: TGTGCCAGCAGTGATTTGCCGGGACTAGCGACCTACACCGGGGAGCTGTTTTTT
d_gene: TRBD1; abundance: NA; j_gene: TRBJ2-2; v_gene: TRBV7-2; CDR3aa: CASSSRTGNTGELFF; CDR3nt: TGTGCCAGCAGCTCCAGGACAGGGAACACCGGGGAGCTGTTTTTT
d_gene: NA; abundance: NA; j_gene: TRBJ1-6; v_gene: TRBV6-5; CDR3aa: CASSYSIASGGSPLHF; CDR3nt: TGTGCCAGCAGTTACTCGATAGCATCCGGGGGTTCACCCCTCCACTTT
d_gene: NA; abundance: few; j_gene: TRBJ2-4; v_gene: TRBV14; CDR3aa: CASSQDQGAIAKNIQYF; CDR3nt: TGTGCCAGCAGCCAAGACCAAGGGGCCATAGCCAAAAACATTCAGTACTTC
d_gene: TRBD1; abundance: few; j_gene: TRBJ2-1; v_gene: TRBV5-1; CDR3aa: CASSLGQGAYNEQFF; CDR3nt: TGCGCCAGCAGCTTGGGACAGGGCGCCTACAATGAGCAGTTCTTC
d_gene: NA; abundance: few; j_gene: TRBJ2-7; v_gene: TRBV28; CDR3aa: CASSPSGDPSYEQYF; CDR3nt: TGTGCCAGCAGTCCCTCAGGGGACCCTTCCTACGAGCAGTACTTC
d_gene: TRBD2; abundance: NA; j_gene: TRBJ2-7; v_gene: TRBV4-2; CDR3aa: CASSQVPSGGAGEQYF; CDR3nt: TGTGCCAGCAGCCAAGTTCCCAGCGGGGGGGCCGGTGAGCAGTACTTC
d_gene: TRBD1; abundance: few; j_gene: TRBJ2-7; v_gene: TRBV4-1; CDR3aa: CASSQDAPGQGGYEQYF; CDR3nt: TGCGCCAGCAGCCAAGATGCTCCGGGACAGGGAGGCTACGAGCAGTACTTC
d_gene: TRBD1; abundance: NA; j_gene: TRBJ2-7; v_gene: TRBV6-5; CDR3aa: CASSNDRAGQYF; CDR3nt: TGTGCCAGCAGTAACGACAGGGCAGGGCAGTACTTC
d_gene: TRBD1; abundance: NA; j_gene: TRBJ1-1; v_gene: TRBV19; CDR3aa: CASSPWDRDSTEAFF; CDR3nt: TGTGCCAGTAGCCCCTGGGACAGGGATAGCACTGAAGCTTTCTTT
d_gene: NA; abundance: NA; j_gene: TRBJ2-2; v_gene: TRBV9; CDR3aa: CASSAFPRGARDTGELFF; CDR3nt: TGTGCCAGCAGCGCTTTCCCCAGGGGTGCCCGGGACACCGGGGAGCTGTTTTTT
d_gene: TRBD1; abundance: few; j_gene: TRBJ1-5; v_gene: TRBV11-2; CDR3aa: CASSRTGVQPQHF; CDR3nt: TGTGCCAGCAGCCGTACAGGGGTCCAGCCCCAGCATTTT
d_gene: TRBD2; abundance: few; j_gene: TRBJ2-1; v_gene: TRBV7-9; CDR3aa: CASSRPSGGPYYNEQFF; CDR3nt: TGTGCCAGCAGCCGCCCCAGCGGGGGACCCTACTACAATGAGCAGTTCTTC
d_gene: NA; abundance: NA; j_gene: TRBJ1-2; v_gene: TRBV7-9; CDR3aa: CASSLDGHYGYTF; CDR3nt: TGTGCCAGCAGCTTAGATGGCCACTATGGCTACACCTTC
d_gene: TRBD1; abundance: NA; j_gene: TRBJ1-5; v_gene: TRBV16; CDR3aa: CASSPPGQGNQPQHF; CDR3nt: TGTGCCAGCAGCCCGCCAGGACAGGGCAATCAGCCCCAGCATTTT
d_gene: NA; abundance: NA; j_gene: TRBJ2-2; v_gene: TRBV7-2; CDR3aa: CASSLVAGNTGELFF; CDR3nt: TGTGCCAGCAGCTTAGTGGCAGGAAACACCGGGGAGCTGTTTTTT
d_gene: TRBD1; abundance: NA; j_gene: TRBJ1-4; v_gene: TRBV2; CDR3aa: CASRKQGTNEKLFF; CDR3nt: TGTGCCAGCAGAAAACAGGGGACTAATGAAAAACTGTTTTTT
d_gene: NA; abundance: NA; j_gene: TRBJ1-5; v_gene: TRBV7-2; CDR3aa: CASSLGLARGAQPQHF; CDR3nt: TGTGCCAGCAGCTTAGGATTGGCCAGGGGTGCTCAGCCCCAGCATTTT
d_gene: NA; abundance: NA; j_gene: TRBJ2-5; v_gene: TRBV4-3; CDR3aa: CASSQTADETQYF; CDR3nt: TGCGCCAGCAGCCAGACAGCCGACGAGACCCAGTACTTC
d_gene: TRBD2; abundance: NA; j_gene: TRBJ2-5; v_gene: TRBV9; CDR3aa: CASSVGIAGETQYF; CDR3nt: TGTGCCAGCAGCGTAGGTATAGCGGGGGAGACCCAGTACTTC
d_gene: NA; abundance: few; j_gene: TRBJ2-3; v_gene: TRBV18; CDR3aa: CASSPPFGGRSDTQYF; CDR3nt: TGTGCCAGCTCACCTCCCTTCGGGGGGCGGTCAGATACGCAGTATTTT
d_gene: NA; abundance: NA; j_gene: TRBJ2-5; v_gene: TRBV28; CDR3aa: CASRGGGGETQYF; CDR3nt: TGTGCCAGCAGAGGCGGGGGCGGTGAGACCCAGTACTTC